Presented here are 28 T cell receptor beta chains from one specimen sequenced in a study of cytomegalovirus exposure and HLA in healthy donors (dated by TCRdb to about 2017). The library was obtained by the immunoSEQ multiplex PCR assay. For the multiplex PCR, a mixture combining 60 forward primers for TCR Vbeta segments and 13 reverse primers for TCR Jbeta segments was used. TCRdb stores this immuneACCESS table with in-frame sequences only. Part of the clones is absent; in the studies checked, under half of the shortfall reflects unresolved V genes, and no reason is known for the rest. This sample lists some 150,000 clones; roughly 80% were detected once. The ten biggest clones cover about 6.7% of the sample. The sequenced sample was PBMCs. The receptor set was obtained from a woman between 35 and 50 years old in good health and CMV-seropositive.

The V and J genes are TRBV28 and TRBJ2-2, with 7 bases aligning to TRBD2. This CDR3 contains 15 residues. With 6 bases clipped from V and 4 bases from J, the junction kept 8 bases outside the gene matches. From germline, CDR1 is MDHEN and CDR2 SYDVKM. As DNA, the CDR3 is TGTGCCAGCAGCCCTATCGGGGAGGGCACCGGGGAGCTGTTTTTT. Its protein is CASSPIGEGTGELFF.

In this sample, this clone turned up once. The chain combines TRBV30 with TRBJ1-2, with D hard to call. This CDR3 comprises 12 residues. CDR1 is GTSNPN, CDR2 SVGIG, per germline (reference sequence). Trimming stripped 3 bases from V and 2 bases from J, with 7 bases between. CDR3 in amino acids: CAWRISNYGYTF. CDR3 nucleotides: TGTGCCTGGAGGATAAGCAACTATGGCTACACCTTC.

The chain is built from TRBV7-3 and TRBJ1-2, with TRBD1 matching over 10 bases. The CDR3 extends over 15 amino acids. Trimming at V came to 2 bases and at J to 6 bases, leaving 6 bases not matched to a gene. Germline V gene sequence: CDR1 SGHTA, CDR2 FQGTGA. CDR3 in DNA: TGTGCCAGCAGCTTACTAGAGACAGGGGGCCATGGCTACACCTTC. Residues: CASSLLETGGHGYTF.

V gene TRBV7-9 combines with J gene TRBJ2-7; D is ambiguous. Germline V gene sequence: CDR1 SEHNR, CDR2 FQNEAQ (reference sequence). The CDR3 contains 12 residues. V was cut by 5 bases and J by 7 bases, with 12 bases left in between. DNA for the CDR3: TGTGCCAGCAGCACGGGTCCTGGGGAGCAGTACTTC. It specifies CASSTGPGEQYF.

The chain combines TRBV6-5 with TRBJ1-5; 8 bases are shared with TRBD1. V shed 6 bases, J shed 5 bases, and the junction held 9 bases outside the gene matches. The CDR3 runs to 15 residues. Per germline, CDR1 MNHEY and CDR2 SVGAGI. This chain's CDR3 is CASSRQGIEDQPQHF. CDR3 sequence (DNA): TGTGCCAGCAGCCGACAGGGGATTGAGGATCAGCCCCAGCATTTT.

The chain carries TRBV5-1 and TRBJ2-3, with 9 bases lining up with TRBD2. Looked up from germline, CDR1 is SGHRS and CDR2 is YFSETQ. V was clipped by 3 bases and J by 4 bases; unmatched bases: 3. This CDR3 is built from 14 residues. This CDR3 is CASSSERGADTQYF. The CDR3 DNA reads as TGCGCCAGCAGCTCAGAGCGGGGGGCAGATACGCAGTATTTT.

The chain links TRBV5-1 to TRBJ2-7; D is possibly TRBD2 (5 bases). This CDR3 is built from 13 residues. V dropped 7 bases and J dropped 3 bases, with 14 bases sitting between them. In germline, CDR1 is SGHRS, CDR2 YFSETQ. CDR3 amino acids: CASGMPGIYEQYF. DNA for the CDR3: TGCGCCAGCGGAATGCCCGGGATCTACGAGCAGTACTTC.

The chain uses TRBV2 and TRBJ1-2; tentatively, D is TRBD1 (6 bases). Trimming cost V 6 bases and J 4 bases, with 12 bases left between them. Germline V gene lookup returns CDR1 SNHLY and CDR2 FYNNEI. This CDR3 is built from 13 residues. The DNA of the CDR3 is TGTGCCAGCAGAGAACAGGGAACCTATGGCTACACCTTC. Amino acid sequence: CASREQGTYGYTF.

This clone was picked up one time. The germline gene is not matched at one end of the junction; a read error may be the cause. The chain uses TRBV5-1 and TRBJ1-4; no clear D. Germline loops: CDR1 SGHRS, CDR2 YFSETQ. This CDR3 spans 16 amino acids. The CDR3 sequence is CASSPGLNGAKEKLFF. CDR3 nucleotide sequence: TGCGCCAGCAGCCCCGGGTTGAACGGCGCTAAGGAAAAACTGTTTTTT.

This chain links TRBV7-3 with TRBJ2-2; weak D call: TRBD2 (6 bases). Germline CDR1 is SGHTA and CDR2 is FQGTGA. Trimming took off 8 bases at V and 5 bases at J, with 6 bases between the two ends. The CDR3 has 11 residues. The CDR3 loop reads CASGLTGELFF. For the CDR3, the DNA is TGTGCCAGCGGACTAACCGGGGAGCTGTTTTTT.

The chain carries TRBV29-1 and TRBJ1-1; no reliable D call. Trimming removed 3 bases at V and 1 base at J, with 6 bases between. The CDR3 runs to 12 residues. Germline V lookup: CDR1 SQVTM, CDR2 ANQGSEA. The CDR3 is CSVDPQNTEAFF. CDR3 sequence (DNA): TGCAGCGTTGATCCACAGAACACTGAAGCTTTCTTT. Full variable domain (missing parts from reference TRBV29-1 and TRBJ1-1): SAVISQKPSRDICQRGTSLTIQCQVDSQVTMMFWYRQQPGQSLTLIATANQGSEATYESGFVIDKFPISRPNLTFSTLTVSNMSPEDSSIYLCSVDPQNTEAFFGQGTRLTVV.

Note on this clone: The junction shows a germline mismatch at one end, possibly a read error. The rearrangement links TRBV19 to TRBJ2-7; D uncertain. This CDR3 is 11 amino acids long. Germline loops: CDR1 LNHDA, CDR2 SQIVND (reference sequence). CDR3 DNA sequence: TGTGCCAGTAGTATAGGGCGGCTTATCAAGTTC. As protein: CASSIGRLIKF.

The chain recombines TRBV6-5 with TRBJ1-2; no clear D gene. There are 16 residues in the CDR3. V lost 4 bases and J lost 2, with 17 bases in between. Germline CDR1 is MNHEY and CDR2 is SVGAGI. The CDR3 loop reads CASSSLTATLNYGYTF. The CDR3 DNA follows: TGTGCCAGCAGTTCCCTGACGGCGACTCTGAACTATGGCTACACCTTC.

The chain links TRBV7-9 to TRBJ1-1; 7 nucleotides line up with TRBD1. CDR3 length equals 12 residues. The J segment lost 9 bases and the V segment lost 5 bases, leaving 6 bases of the junction unmatched. Germline-derived CDR1 and CDR2 are SEHNR and FQNEAQ (reference sequence). The CDR3 is CASSQGGQQAFF. The CDR3 bases are TGTGCCAGCAGCCAAGGGGGACAGCAAGCTTTCTTT.

The rearrangement uses TRBV4-1 and TRBJ2-7; a possible D gene is TRBD2 (5 bases). This CDR3 has 14 residues. The germline gives CDR1 MGHRA, CDR2 YSYEKL. V was clipped by 0 bases and J by 2 bases, with 8 bases between them. The CDR3 coding sequence is TGCGCCAGCAGCCAAGAAAGCGGCCCCTACGAGCAGTACTTC. This sequence encodes CASSQESGPYEQYF.

The chain employs TRBV5-1 and TRBJ2-5; D perhaps matches TRBD1 (8 bases). V was pared by 5 bases and J by 3 bases, with 17 bases between. Germline V gene sequence: CDR1 SGHRS, CDR2 YFSETQ. CDR3 length: 15 residues. This CDR3 is CASSFGQGLKETQYF. In DNA form, the CDR3 reads TGCGCCAGCAGTTTCGGACAGGGACTAAAAGAGACCCAGTACTTC.

This chain links TRBV27 with TRBJ2-1; 9 bases match TRBD2. The CDR3 is 16 residues long. CDR1 MNHEY and CDR2 SMNVEV come from the germline V gene (reference sequence). J lost 9 bases, V lost 6 bases, and 15 bases had no gene match. The CDR3 protein is CASSTDPGLATSEQFF. CDR3 in DNA: TGTGCCAGCAGCACAGATCCGGGACTAGCAACTAGTGAGCAGTTCTTC.

This sequence joins TRBV5-4 and TRBJ2-3, with a possible D match to TRBD2 (6 bases). The CDR3 loop spans 16 amino acids. Germline CDR1 SGHNT, CDR2 YYREEE (reference sequence). Trimming pared 0 bases from V and 7 bases from J, leaving 18 bases between. The CDR3 sequence is CASSLEGTGVLHTQYF. The DNA of the CDR3 is TGTGCCAGCAGCTTGGAGGGGACGGGGGTGTTGCATACGCAGTATTTT.

CDR3 in DNA: TGTGCCAGCAGCGCCCTTGGGGGCGCGGAAACCGGGGAGCTGTTTTTT. It encodes CASSALGGAETGELFF. The chain joins TRBV7-6 to TRBJ2-2, with D maybe TRBD1 (6 bases). Germline loops: CDR1 SGHVS, CDR2 FNYEAQ. V lost 5 bases and J lost 5, with 18 bases in between. This CDR3 contains 16 residues.

The V call is TRBV19, the J call TRBJ2-5; perhaps TRBD2 as D (6 bases). This CDR3 comprises 14 residues. Germline CDR1 reads LNHDA; CDR2 reads SQIVND (reference sequence). V was shortened by 6 bases and J by 3 bases, with 14 bases between the two germline ends. The CDR3 loop reads CASSRRWEEETQYF. The CDR3 coding sequence is TGTGCCAGTAGCCGAAGGTGGGAGGAAGAGACCCAGTACTTC.

This clone was detected a few times. The chain employs TRBV7-9 and TRBJ1-1, with D tentatively TRBD1 (6 bases). Trimming took 5 bases from V and 4 from J, leaving 14 bases between them. Germline V gives CDR1 SEHNR, CDR2 FQNEAQ (reference sequence). CDR3 length: 14 amino acids. CDR3 loop: CASSLQQGRTEAFF. The CDR3 DNA sequence: TGTGCCAGCAGCCTCCAACAGGGACGCACTGAAGCTTTCTTT.

The chain carries TRBV5-1 and TRBJ2-5; 9 nucleotides agree with TRBD2. The CDR3 loop spans 17 amino acids. Germline CDR1 SGHRS, CDR2 YFSETQ. V gave up 0 bases and J gave up 4 bases; unmatched junction bases: 10. CDR3 in amino acids: CASSLANKGGGGETQYF. Written as DNA, the CDR3 is TGCGCCAGCAGCTTGGCCAATAAAGGCGGGGGGGGAGAGACCCAGTACTTC.

The chain couples TRBV12-5 to TRBJ2-1, with 8 bases matching TRBD1. V shed 6 bases and J 0 bases; nucleotides not matched to a gene: 7. The CDR3 runs to 16 residues. Germline V lookup: CDR1 LGHNT, CDR2 FRNRAP. The DNA of the CDR3 is TGTGCTAGTGGCGCCCGGACAGGGAGCTCCTACAATGAGCAGTTCTTC. Translating it yields CASGARTGSSYNEQFF.

The V and J genes are TRBV6-5 and TRBJ1-1; tentatively, D is TRBD1 (6 bases). In germline, CDR1 is MNHEY, CDR2 SVGAGI. This CDR3 has 15 residues. Trimming shortened V by 5 bases and J by 3 bases, and 16 bases separated the two germline ends. The CDR3: CASSPGRGTYTEAFF. CDR3 in DNA: TGTGCCAGCAGTCCGGGAAGGGGGACCTACACTGAAGCTTTCTTT.

The chain combines TRBV30 with TRBJ2-5; D gene ambiguous. This CDR3 is built from 14 residues. Trimming stripped 0 bases from V and 1 base from J, with 9 bases between. Germline loops: CDR1 GTSNPN, CDR2 SVGIG (reference sequence). The CDR3 loop reads CAWSVLSLQETQYF. CDR3 DNA sequence: TGTGCCTGGAGTGTACTGAGCCTCCAAGAGACCCAGTACTTC. Combining the CDR3 with reference TRBV30 and TRBJ2-5 gives the whole variable domain SQTIHQWPATLVQPVGSPLSLECTVEGTSNPNLYWYRQAAGRGLQLLFYSVGIGQISSEVPQNLSASRPQDRQFILSSKKLLLSDSGFYLCAWSVLSLQETQYFGPGTRLLVL.

The rearrangement links TRBV5-6 to TRBJ1-2; possibly TRBD1 for D (6 bases). Between the trimmed V and J ends, which lost 4 bases and 2 bases, there was a span of 9 bases. The CDR3 is 13 amino acids. Germline loops: CDR1 SGHDT, CDR2 YYEEEE. Here the CDR3 reads CASSPDRNYGYTF. The DNA of the CDR3 is TGTGCCAGCAGCCCCGACAGGAACTATGGCTACACCTTC.

This rearrangement joins TRBV9 to TRBJ2-2; 12 bases map to TRBD2. The CDR3 runs to 15 residues. CDR1 is SGDLS, CDR2 YYNGEE, per germline. Trimming took 3 bases from V and 5 from J; bases not matched to a gene: 2. The CDR3 spells CASSASGGATGELFF. Written as DNA, the CDR3 is TGTGCCAGCAGCGCTAGCGGGGGGGCAACCGGGGAGCTGTTTTTT.

This chain links TRBV4-1 with TRBJ2-4; TRBD1 is a possible D gene (6 bases). Germline CDR1 MGHRA, CDR2 YSYEKL. The CDR3 contains 15 residues. Trimming took 3 bases from V and 2 from J, leaving 11 bases between them. CDR3 protein: CASSQPTGSKNIQYF. The DNA for the CDR3 is TGCGCCAGCAGCCAGCCTACAGGGTCCAAAAACATTCAGTACTTC.